This T cell receptor beta chain originates from a study of CD8 T cells in ankylosing spondylitis. Notes on the study in general: Blood from ankylosing spondylitis patients appeared to carry a characteristic roughly 8-variant TCR beta motif. In ankylosing spondylitis patients, matched synovial fluid reportedly showed significant enrichment of disease-linked clones. The authors found the disease-linked clones to be CD8+ and relatively rare in peripheral blood. Previously reported in reactive arthritis synovial fluid and blood were some of the motif variants.

The germline gives CDR1 MNHEY, CDR2 SMNVEV (reference sequence). The CDR3 is 14 residues long. V shed 4 bases, J shed 5 bases, and the junction held 7 bases outside the gene matches. In this sample, this clonotype turned up many times. Its target is unknown. The authors made TCR beta libraries by quantitative 5'-RACE with molecular barcodes. TCRdb recomputed calls from the 5' RACE reads with MiXCR, one row per CDR3 protein. In the table there are some 220,000 distinct CDR3 sequences, approximately 7.4% of which are singletons. V is TRBV27 and J is TRBJ2-5, with 7 bases lining up with TRBD1. The TCR comes from a male donor with ankylosing spondylitis. The sequencing sample was made of blood, either unsorted or a sorted T cell fraction (not recorded which). The chain's CDR3 is CASSYRQGGETQYF. CDR3 nucleotide sequence: TGTGCCAGCAGTTACCGACAGGGCGGGGAGACCCAGTACTTC.